This TCR beta chain was captured by sequencing in a study of blood T cell repertoires in COVID-19. Profiling relied on immunoSEQ multiplex PCR, and the TCRdb table lists in-frame clones only, not all of them. This table holds 220,000 or so clones, more than 85% found once. V shed 3 bases and J 12 bases; nucleotides not matched to a gene: 9. Germline CDR1 LNHDA, CDR2 SQIVND (reference sequence). The CDR3 has 13 residues. Seattle's cohort entered during active infection and was followed longitudinally. The sample taken for sequencing was peripheral blood. This TCR came from a woman between 45 and 60 years old with COVID-19, enrolled during active disease. The rearrangement joins TRBV19 to TRBJ1-1, with TRBD1 matching 8 bases. CDR3 region: CASSIRQGKETFF. CDR3 bases: TGTGCCAGTAGTATCCGACAGGGGAAGGAAACTTTCTTT.